What follows is one T cell receptor beta chain and its context. Its antigen is still unknown. The method was immunoSEQ multiplex PCR; TCRdb's version includes in-frame clones alone and lacks a portion of them. The repertoire has 110,000 to 150,000 clones, approximately 90% of them found once; the top ten carry roughly 4%. These data are taken from a study of T cell responses to AZD1222 COVID-19 vaccine. Study observations and caveats: Repertoire sampling happened only post peak T cell response. At study baseline, merely five or six AZD1222 recipients were seropositive. Donor demographics were predominantly white British with a female majority; clonal diversity may be underestimated.

The CDR3 has 15 residues. The V and J ends lost 2 bases and 5 bases respectively, with 14 bases between them. Germline CDR1 SGHDT, CDR2 YYEEEE. Sequenced material: peripheral blood, taken on day 0 of AZD1222 vaccination. This chain links TRBV5-6 with TRBJ1-5; D perhaps matches TRBD1 (6 bases). This TCR came from an adult in good health. CDR3 sequence: CASSFSGVHHQPQHF. For the CDR3, the DNA is TGTGCCAGCAGCTTCTCAGGGGTGCACCATCAGCCCCAGCATTTT. Based on the CDR3 plus reference TRBV5-6 and TRBJ1-5, the full variable domain is DAGVTQSPTHLIKTRGQQVTLRCSPKSGHDTVSWYQQALGQGPQFIFQYYEEEERQRGNFPDRFSGHQFPNYSSELNVNALLLGDSALYLCASSFSGVHHQPQHFGDGTRLSIL.